The 13 T cell receptor beta chains given below trace back to one sample, sequenced in a study of blood T cells in healthy people across ages. Next came a second PCR, run for roughly 7 to 12 cycles, which used a sample-barcoded 5' primer along with a J-beta primer mix. From the 5' RACE reads, TCRdb called clonotypes with MiXCR, one entry per CDR3 protein. The profile shows hundreds of thousands of distinct CDR3 sequences, approximately 40% of them singletons. The material sequenced was blood. All receptors derive from a man older than 75 in good health.

V gene TRBV6-5 combines with J gene TRBJ2-5, with 7 bases fitting TRBD2. The CDR3 contains 15 residues. Germline CDR1 is MNHEY and CDR2 is SVGAGI. J gave up 2 bases and V 3 bases, and 6 bases lay outside the gene matches. CDR3 residues: CASSYGGDSQETQYF. The CDR3 DNA is TGTGCCAGCAGTTATGGGGGGGACTCTCAAGAGACCCAGTACTTC.

The V call is TRBV5-1, the J call TRBJ1-6, with D hard to call. CDR1 and CDR2 from the germline V gene are SGHRS and YFSETQ. This CDR3 is built from 14 residues. Trimming left V 4 bases short and J 14 bases short, with 19 bases between. Written as DNA, the CDR3 is TGCGCCAGCAGCGTTTCGATGGAGGTCGAGTCCCTCCACTTT. Translating it yields CASSVSMEVESLHF.

The genes are TRBV7-2 and TRBJ1-2; 7 bases match TRBD1. V lost 4 bases to trimming and J lost 4 bases; unmatched junction nucleotides: 9. Germline assignment: CDR1 SGHTA and CDR2 FQGNSA. This CDR3 is built from 15 residues. CDR3 protein: CASSSGQVVGYGYTF. The CDR3 DNA sequence: TGTGCCAGCAGCTCTGGACAGGTCGTCGGCTATGGCTACACCTTC.

The table lists this clonotype with many counts. The chain is built from TRBV20-1 and TRBJ1-2; D is unclear. Trimming stripped 0 bases from V and 0 bases from J, with 11 bases between. In germline, CDR1 is DFQATT, CDR2 SNEGSKA (reference sequence). The CDR3 loop spans 15 amino acids. The DNA for the CDR3 is TGCAGTGCTAGAGATTTGGCGTGGACTAACTATGGCTACACCTTC. Residues: CSARDLAWTNYGYTF.

This rearrangement joins TRBV5-1 to TRBJ1-4; 10 bases are a match to TRBD1. With 0 bases clipped from V and 8 bases from J, the junction kept 7 bases outside the gene matches. The germline gives CDR1 SGHRS, CDR2 YFSETQ. The CDR3 extends over 16 amino acids. CDR3 residues: CASSLGPGQGNEKLFF. In nucleotides, the CDR3 is TGCGCCAGCAGCTTGGGGCCGGGACAGGGGAACGAAAAACTGTTTTTT.

This clonotype was seen only a few times. J is TRBJ2-1 and V is TRBV4-3; no clear D gene. Between the trimmed V and J ends, which lost 4 bases and 7 bases, there was a span of 17 bases. CDR1 and CDR2 (germline): LGHNA, YSLEER. This CDR3 region has 15 residues. For the CDR3, the DNA is TGCGCCAGCAGCCTTCAGACGGGTAGGTTTAATGAGCAGTTCTTC. Protein: CASSLQTGRFNEQFF.

This chain joins TRBV20-1 and TRBJ2-5; 8 positions match TRBD1. The CDR3 sequence is 16 residues long. The germline CDR1 and CDR2 sequences are DFQATT and SNEGSKA (reference sequence). Losses at the gene ends were 0 bases for V and 5 bases for J; bases not matched to a gene: 11. The CDR3 loop is CSARDPTGVKGETQYF. The CDR3 DNA is TGCAGTGCTAGAGATCCGACAGGGGTTAAGGGGGAGACCCAGTACTTC.

In DNA form, the CDR3 reads TGTGCCAGCTCACCAACGTTGGGACAGGGAGACGCCGGGGAGCTGTTTTTT. It yields the protein CASSPTLGQGDAGELFF. The chain combines TRBV18 with TRBJ2-2; 9 nucleotides agree with TRBD1. CDR1 KGHSH and CDR2 LQKENI come from the germline V gene. The CDR3 covers 17 residues. J lost 6 bases, V lost 2 bases, and 10 bases had no gene match.

A few counts support this clonotype. V usage is TRBV10-3 and J usage is TRBJ2-7, with D uncertain. Germline V gene data show CDR1 as ENHRY and CDR2 as SYGVKD. The CDR3 is 11 amino acids. V was pared by 10 bases and J by 1 base, with 8 bases between. Here the CDR3 DNA reads TGTGCCACCGGAAAATCCTACGAGCAGTACTTC. Translating gives CATGKSYEQYF.

The chain couples TRBV4-1 to TRBJ2-5; D is perhaps TRBD2 (6 bases). The CDR3 is made up of 15 amino acids. V lost 4 bases to trimming and J lost 5 bases, with 17 bases between them. CDR1 and CDR2 (germline): MGHRA, YSYEKL. The CDR3 DNA sequence: TGCGCCAGCAGCCGGGGGGAAGGAGGTCGGGAGACCCAGTACTTC. As protein: CASSRGEGGRETQYF.

This clonotype showed up just once. The genes are TRBV20-1 and TRBJ2-5; D is unclear. With 5 bases removed from V and 0 bases from J, the gap between germline ends came to 10 bases. The CDR3 spans 13 residues. CDR1 DFQATT and CDR2 SNEGSKA come from the germline V gene (reference sequence). The CDR3: CSAEDGYQETQYF. In nucleotides, the CDR3 is TGCAGTGCTGAGGACGGATACCAAGAGACCCAGTACTTC.

The V and J genes are TRBV7-2 and TRBJ2-7, with 8 bases aligning to TRBD1. Trimming removed 5 bases from V and 0 bases from J; junction bases left unmatched: 6. The CDR3 length is 15 residues. Germline CDR1 and CDR2: SGHTA and FQGNSA. The CDR3 DNA sequence: TGTGCCAGCAGCCAGACAGGGGAGATCTCCTACGAGCAGTACTTC. This gives the protein CASSQTGEISYEQYF.

V and J are TRBV6-5 and TRBJ1-1; D not resolved. The CDR3 has 15 residues. Germline V gives CDR1 MNHEY, CDR2 SVGAGI. V lost 0 bases and J 2 bases, leaving 10 bases between the germline ends. The CDR3 bases are TGTGCCAGCAGTTACTCGGCAGGCGTAAACACTGAAGCTTTCTTT. This sequence encodes CASSYSAGVNTEAFF.